These 16 T cell receptor beta chains were all obtained from the same sample, sequenced in a study of cytomegalovirus exposure and HLA in healthy donors. Primers: 60 Vbeta forward and 13 Jbeta reverse. Data came from immunoSEQ multiplex PCR; TCRdb stores just in-frame clones and leaves some out. The data contain about 200,000 clones, 82% of them singletons. Sequenced material: PBMCs. The receptor set was obtained from a woman aged 18 to 35 in good health and CMV-seronegative.

The rearrangement links TRBV27 to TRBJ2-1, with D tentatively TRBD2 (6 bases). Trimming stripped 2 bases from V and 5 bases from J, with 13 bases between. Per the germline V gene, CDR1 is MNHEY and CDR2 is SMNVEV (reference sequence). The CDR3 totals 15 residues. CDR3 sequence: CASSLLSGYNNEQFF. The DNA for the CDR3 is TGTGCCAGCAGTTTACTTAGCGGATACAACAATGAGCAGTTCTTC.

J is TRBJ2-3 and V is TRBV5-1, with 10 positions matching TRBD2. J was trimmed by 1 base and V by 7 bases; bases with no gene match: 9. CDR1 and CDR2 (germline): SGHRS, YFSETQ. This CDR3 has 16 amino acids. Here the CDR3 DNA reads TGCGCCAGCCATCTCGCCGGGACTAGCGGCACAGATACGCAGTATTTT. It encodes CASHLAGTSGTDTQYF.

The chain recombines TRBV27 with TRBJ2-1; 10 bases are a match to TRBD2. The ends lost 0 bases at V and 1 base at J; junction bases unmatched: 3. CDR1 and CDR2 from the germline V gene are MNHEY and SMNVEV (reference sequence). The CDR3 extends over 17 amino acids. The CDR3 coding sequence is TGTGCCAGCAGTTTATCGCCGACTAGCGGGTCCTACAATGAGCAGTTCTTC. It codes for CASSLSPTSGSYNEQFF.

The V gene is TRBV29-1, the J gene TRBJ1-4; tentatively, D is TRBD1 (6 bases). The CDR3 is 21 residues long. Per germline, CDR1 SQVTM and CDR2 ANQGSEA. Trimming pared 2 bases from V and 0 bases from J, leaving 28 bases between. CDR3 amino acids: CSVELQGSGGEDSATNEKLFF. The CDR3 DNA is TGCAGCGTTGAATTACAGGGTAGCGGGGGGGAGGACTCTGCAACTAATGAAAAACTGTTTTTT.

The chain joins TRBV6-5 to TRBJ2-1, with 8 bases that match TRBD1. V lost 0 bases and J lost 4; bases outside the gene matches: 5. The CDR3 is made up of 16 amino acids. Germline CDR1 reads MNHEY; CDR2 reads SVGAGI. CDR3 nucleotide sequence: TGTGCCAGCAGTTACTCGGCGGGACAGGTTTACAATGAGCAGTTCTTC. Its protein product is CASSYSAGQVYNEQFF.

The chain employs TRBV5-5 and TRBJ2-7; D may be TRBD1 (5 bases). The CDR3 runs 15 residues. The V end lost 4 bases, the J end lost 4 bases, and 18 bases lay between the germline ends. CDR1 SGHKS and CDR2 YYEKEE come from the germline V gene (reference sequence). The CDR3 region is CASSPDSGGAYEQYV. Written as DNA, the CDR3 is TGTGCCAGCAGCCCCGACAGTGGTGGGGCTTACGAGCAGTACGTC.

There are a few counts of this clone. The rearrangement joins TRBV2 to TRBJ1-2; possible D gene TRBD1, 5 bases. The CDR3 runs 13 residues. In germline, CDR1 is SNHLY, CDR2 FYNNEI. The ends were cut back, 3 bases at V and 4 bases at J, with 9 bases in the middle. This CDR3 is CASSDRVVYGYTF. CDR3 coding DNA: TGTGCCAGCAGTGACAGGGTAGTCTATGGCTACACCTTC.

V usage is TRBV19 and J usage is TRBJ2-4; a possible D gene is TRBD2 (6 bases). CDR1 is LNHDA, CDR2 SQIVND, per germline (reference sequence). V was shortened by 5 bases and J by 6 bases, with 11 bases between the two germline ends. This CDR3 contains 13 residues. In DNA, the CDR3 is TGTGCCAGTAGTTGGGGGGAAGGAAACATTCAGTACTTC. It codes for CASSWGEGNIQYF.

This clone was seen only a few times. The rearrangement links TRBV4-3 to TRBJ1-4; 8 bases are a match to TRBD1. The CDR3 extends over 16 amino acids. CDR1 and CDR2 (germline): LGHNA, YSLEER. Trimming at V came to 0 bases and at J to 8 bases, leaving 8 bases not matched to a gene. In DNA, the CDR3 is TGCGCCAGCAGCCAAGATCTAACAGGGGGTGTGGAAAAACTGTTTTTT. It translates to CASSQDLTGGVEKLFF.

The chain joins TRBV7-2 to TRBJ2-3; unclear D gene. V was shortened by 5 bases and J by 6 bases, with 9 bases between the two germline ends. The CDR3 covers 12 residues. Germline V gene lookup returns CDR1 SGHTA and CDR2 FQGNSA. CDR3 in DNA: TGTGCCAGCAGCCCACCCGGGGATACGCAGTATTTT. Translating gives CASSPPGDTQYF.

The chain combines TRBV7-2 with TRBJ2-1, with D possibly being TRBD2 (5 bases). The CDR3 is 12 residues long. The V gene lost 3 bases and the J gene lost 8 bases, with 8 bases spanning the gap. Germline V CDR1 and CDR2: SGHTA, FQGNSA. CDR3 in amino acids: CASSFSGYEQFF. In nucleotides, the CDR3 is TGTGCCAGCAGCTTCTCGGGATATGAGCAGTTCTTC. Together with reference TRBV7-2 and TRBJ2-1, the CDR3 gives the full variable domain: GAGVSQSPSNKVTEKGKDVELRCDPISGHTALYWYRQSLGQGLEFLIYFQGNSAPDKSGLPSDRFSAERTGGSVSTLTIQRTQQEDSAVYLCASSFSGYEQFFGPGTRLTVL.

In this sample, this clone turned up once. The chain is built from TRBV28 and TRBJ1-1; 7 bases fit TRBD1. Per the germline V gene, CDR1 is MDHEN and CDR2 is SYDVKM. J was trimmed by 5 bases and V by 3 bases; bases with no gene match: 3. The CDR3 consists of 13 residues. DNA for the CDR3: TGTGCCAGCAGTTTTACAGGGGTGACTGAAGCTTTCTTT. Encoded protein: CASSFTGVTEAFF.

The CDR3 nucleotides read TGTGCCAGCAGCCAAGATCAGGGCCTGAGCTCCTACAATGAGCAGTTCTTC. This gives the protein CASSQDQGLSSYNEQFF. This chain joins TRBV14 and TRBJ2-1, with D perhaps matching TRBD1 (5 bases). Germline CDR1 and CDR2: SGHDN and FVKESK. V was trimmed by 0 bases and J by 0 bases, leaving 12 bases between them. The CDR3 is made up of 17 amino acids.

This clone was observed a handful of times. The chain couples TRBV5-6 to TRBJ2-6; 8 bases fit TRBD1. The V gene end was trimmed by 7 bases and the J gene end by 0 bases; junction bases not matched to a gene: 9. CDR1 is SGHDT and CDR2 is YYEEEE in the germline V gene. CDR3 length: 17 residues. CDR3 region: CASGPGQAHSGANVLTF. In nucleotides, the CDR3 is TGTGCCAGCGGACCGGGACAGGCTCACTCTGGGGCCAACGTCCTGACTTTC.

This clone has only one observation. The V call is TRBV7-9, the J call TRBJ2-5; D might be TRBD2 (5 bases). The germline CDR1 and CDR2 sequences are SEHNR and FQNEAQ (reference sequence). V was trimmed by 6 bases and J by 5 bases, leaving 16 bases between them. The CDR3 has 14 residues. CDR3 loop: CASSLLTMPETQYF. Written as DNA, the CDR3 is TGTGCCAGCAGTCTCTTGACTATGCCGGAGACCCAGTACTTC.

The chain carries TRBV14 and TRBJ2-3; 15 bases are shared with TRBD2. The CDR3 runs to 18 residues. Losses at the gene ends were 4 bases for V and 1 base for J; bases not matched to a gene: 6. In germline, CDR1 is SGHDN, CDR2 FVKESK. In nucleotides, the CDR3 is TGTGCCAGCAGCCTGGGACTAGCGGGAGGTTATCGCACAGATACGCAGTATTTT. It specifies CASSLGLAGGYRTDTQYF.